A selection of T cell receptor beta chains follows, all from one sample in a study of CD8 T cells in ankylosing spondylitis. TCRdb reprocessed the 5' RACE reads via MiXCR and lists one record per CDR3 protein. This sample has more than 650,000 distinct CDR3 sequences; about an eighth occur once, and the top ten carry approximately 0.46%. The sample comprised blood, either unsorted or a sorted T cell fraction (not recorded which). Receptors were obtained from a male donor with ankylosing spondylitis. CDR3s include the opening cysteine and the closing phenylalanine or tryptophan. The D gene is left open where the match is weak. Not every row has a clone size; where given, it reads once, few, many or a size class.

>.|TRBV5-1|many|TRBJ2-2
TGTGCCAGCAGCTTAGGCGCGACCGGGGAGCTGTTTTTT
CASSLGATGELFF
>TRBD2|TRBV5-5|.|TRBJ2-7
TGTGCCAGCAGCTCGCGACTAGCGGGTGTCTACGAGCAGTACTTC
CASSSRLAGVYEQYF
>.|TRBV6-2/TRBV6-3|few|TRBJ1-1
TGTGCCAGCAGTTACTCGTCCACTGAAGCTTTCTTT
CASSYSSTEAFF
>.|TRBV2|few|TRBJ1-1
TGTGCCACCGAAAACGGCTGGGGGATTTATGAAGCTTTCTTT
CATENGWGIYEAFF
>.|TRBV15|few|TRBJ2-2
TGTGCCACCAGCAGGTTCACCGGGGAGCTGTTTTTT
CATSRFTGELFF
>TRBD2|TRBV7-2|.|TRBJ2-1
TGTGCCAGCAGCTCGTTTCCGACATTACTAGCGGAGCAGTTCTTC
CASSSFPTLLAEQFF
>TRBD1|TRBV6-1|.|TRBJ2-5
TGTGCCACAGGGGGATCCCAAGAGACCCAGTACTTC
CATGGSQETQYF
>.|TRBV7-9|few|TRBJ1-2
TGTGCCAGCAGCTTGTCTGGGACCGAGATGGCTAACACCTTC
CASSLSGTEMANTF
>TRBD1|TRBV20-1|.|TRBJ1-2
TGCAGTGCTAGAGGGGACCCAGGGGGCGGCTATGGCTACACCTTC
CSARGDPGGGYGYTF
>TRBD2|TRBV4-2|few|TRBJ2-7
TGTGCCAGCAGCCAAGGTTCTACTAGCGGGAGCTACGAGCAGTACTTC
CASSQGSTSGSYEQYF
>.|TRBV3-1|many|TRBJ1-1
TGTGCCAGCCAAATAGCAGACACTGAAGCTTTCTTT
CASQIADTEAFF
>.|TRBV5-6|few|TRBJ2-5
TGTGCCAGCAGCTTGAAGCCGACTTCCCAGGGAGAGACCCAGTACTTC
CASSLKPTSQGETQYF
>.|TRBV20-1|few|TRBJ1-4
TGCAGTGCTCGCGACCGGGACGGTGAAAAACTGTTTTTT
CSARDRDGEKLFF
>.|TRBV5-1|many|TRBJ1-2
TGCGCCAGCAGCTTGGAGGGCCGATCAGGTACGGCCGGCTACACCTTC
CASSLEGRSGTAGYTF
>TRBD1|TRBV11-3|.|TRBJ2-7
TGTGCCAGCAGCTACGGGACAGGGGACTCCTACGAGCAGTACTTC
CASSYGTGDSYEQYF
>TRBD2|TRBV20-1|.|TRBJ2-7
TGCAGTGCTAGAGATCGACTAGCGGGCAAACACGAGCAGTACTTC
CSARDRLAGKHEQYF
>.|TRBV7-2|many|TRBJ2-3
TGTGCCAGCAGCTTAGTCCACAGCGGGAGCACAGATACGCAGTATTTT
CASSLVHSGSTDTQYF
>.|TRBV4-1|few|TRBJ2-7
TGCGCCAGCAGCCGGACTCAGTGGAGCTCCTACGAGCAGTACTTC
CASSRTQWSSYEQYF
>.|TRBV6-1|many|TRBJ2-5
TGTGCCAGCAGCTGGGGGACTCGCCAAGAGACCCAGTACTTC
CASSWGTRQETQYF
>.|TRBV18|.|TRBJ2-5
TGTGCCAGCTCACCGGAGTTTTGGGAGACCCAGTACTTC
CASSPEFWETQYF
>.|TRBV20-1|few|TRBJ1-6
TGCAGTGCTTCAATAATAGGGAATTCACCCCTCCACTTT
CSASIIGNSPLHF
>TRBD1|TRBV29-1|few|TRBJ2-1
TGCAGCGTGCGATCGGGACAGGGGTTTAGGTATGAGCAGTTCTTC
CSVRSGQGFRYEQFF
>.|TRBV4-2|few|TRBJ2-7
TGTGCCAGCAGCCCCGACGGCTATCCATACGAGCAGTACTTC
CASSPDGYPYEQYF
>TRBD2|TRBV5-6|.|TRBJ2-3
TGTGCCAGCAGGATTCTAGCGGGGGGCGGTACGCAGTATTTT
CASRILAGGGTQYF
>.|TRBV6-1|many|TRBJ2-7
TGTGCCAGCAGTGAAAGGGGTCCCTACGAGCAGTACTTC
CASSERGPYEQYF
>.|TRBV7-2|.|TRBJ2-1
TGTGCCAGCAGCCTACCAACTAGAGCGGCTGAGCAGTTCTTC
CASSLPTRAAEQFF
>TRBD1|TRBV10-3|.|TRBJ2-1
TGTGCCATCAGTGAAAGGGGGCCTTACAATGAGCAGTTCTTC
CAISERGPYNEQFF
>.|TRBV6-2/TRBV6-3|few|TRBJ1-6
TGTGCCAGCAGTTACTCGAGAGGGTTCGTCTATAATTCACCCCTCCACTTT
CASSYSRGFVYNSPLHF
>.|TRBV7-7|few|TRBJ2-2
TGTGCTAGCCGCGTAGACAGTATCACCGGGGAGCTGTTTTTT
CASRVDSITGELFF
>.|TRBV20-1|few|TRBJ2-3
TGCAGTCTCCGCGGTAGCTGGAGCGGGGATACGCAGTATTTT
CSLRGSWSGDTQYF
>TRBD2|TRBV6-2/TRBV6-3|few|TRBJ2-7
TGTGCCAGCAGTTGGCCGGGGACTAGCGGGAGACCACTCTCCTACGAGCAGTACTTC
CASSWPGTSGRPLSYEQYF
>TRBD2|TRBV7-8|.|TRBJ2-3
TGTGCCAGCAGCTGGGGCGGGAGGAACAGAGGTGATACGCAGTATTTT
CASSWGGRNRGDTQYF
>.|TRBV7-2|many|TRBJ2-4
TGTGCCAGCAGCCTACAGGGACGAGCCAAAAACATTCAGTACTTC
CASSLQGRAKNIQYF
>.|TRBV12-3/TRBV12-4|many|TRBJ1-2
TGTGCCAGCAGTTTTCTTCATAACTATGGCTACACCTTC
CASSFLHNYGYTF
>.|TRBV5-1|few|TRBJ2-2
TGCGCCAGCAGCTTAACAGGGTCTTGGGACACCGGGGAGCTGTTTTTT
CASSLTGSWDTGELFF
>.|TRBV20-1|.|TRBJ1-1
TGCAGTGCGGTCCTGAGGACTGAAGCTTTCTTT
CSAVLRTEAFF
>TRBD1|TRBV5-5|.|TRBJ2-5
TGTGCCAGCAGCTTGGGCACAGGGGGGCAAGAGACCCAGTACTTC
CASSLGTGGQETQYF
>TRBD2|TRBV5-1|.|TRBJ2-1
TGCGCCAGCAAGGGACTAGCGGGGGGCAATGAGCAGTTCTTC
CASKGLAGGNEQFF
>.|TRBV20-1|.|TRBJ1-2
TGCAGTGCTAGAGATGGGGGCCAGGAGGTTGGCTACACCTTC
CSARDGGQEVGYTF
>TRBD2|TRBV7-2|.|TRBJ2-5
TGTGCCAGCAGCTTTCAGTGGGGGGGGCAAGAGACCCAGTACTTC
CASSFQWGGQETQYF